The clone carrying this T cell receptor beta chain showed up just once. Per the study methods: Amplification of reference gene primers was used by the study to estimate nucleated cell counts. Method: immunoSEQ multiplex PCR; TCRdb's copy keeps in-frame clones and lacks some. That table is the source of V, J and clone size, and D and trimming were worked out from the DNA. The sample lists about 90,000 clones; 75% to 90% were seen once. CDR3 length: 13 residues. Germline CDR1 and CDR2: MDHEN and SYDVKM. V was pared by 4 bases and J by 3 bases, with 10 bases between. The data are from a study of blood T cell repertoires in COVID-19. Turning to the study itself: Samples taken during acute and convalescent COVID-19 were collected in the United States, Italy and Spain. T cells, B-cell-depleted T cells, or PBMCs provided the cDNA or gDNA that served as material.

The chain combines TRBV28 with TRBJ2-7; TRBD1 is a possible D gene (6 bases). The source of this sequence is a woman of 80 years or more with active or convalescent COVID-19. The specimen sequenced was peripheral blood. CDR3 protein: CASSSGQHYEQYF. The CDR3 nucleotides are TGTGCCAGCAGTTCCGGACAGCACTACGAGCAGTACTTC.